The 26 T cell receptor beta chains in this list originate from one sample, sequenced in a study of blood T cell repertoires in COVID-19 (dated by TCRdb to 2020 to 2021). The library relied on the immunoSEQ multiplex PCR assay. TCRdb stores this immuneACCESS table with in-frame sequences only. Part of the clones is absent; in the studies checked, under half of the shortfall reflects unresolved V genes, and no reason is known for the rest. A total of 150,000 to 200,000 clones appear in this sample, around 76% of them only once. The ten largest clones add up to 6.5% to 9.5% of the sample. The sequenced material came from peripheral blood. Source of these receptors: a woman in her sixties with COVID-19, enrolled during active disease.

The V and J genes are TRBV7-9 and TRBJ1-1; D might be TRBD1 (5 bases). The CDR3 loop spans 16 amino acids. Germline V gene data show CDR1 as SEHNR and CDR2 as FQNEAQ (reference sequence). With 4 bases removed from V and 0 bases from J, the gap between germline ends came to 15 bases. The CDR3 spells CASSSYRSIMNTEAFF. CDR3 in DNA: TGTGCCAGCAGCTCTTACAGGAGCATTATGAACACTGAAGCTTTCTTT.

This rearrangement joins TRBV24-1 to TRBJ2-7; the match to TRBD1 covers 7 bases. The CDR3 runs to 11 residues. The germline gives CDR1 KGHDR, CDR2 SFDVKD. V dropped 9 bases and J dropped 3; count of bases not matched to a gene: 1. CDR3 in amino acids: CATGTDYEQYF. As DNA, the CDR3 is TGTGCCACCGGGACAGACTACGAGCAGTACTTC.

The J gene is TRBJ2-2, the V gene TRBV7-8; TRBD1 aligns across 7 bases. This CDR3 comprises 19 residues. CDR1 is SGHVS, CDR2 FQNEAQ, per germline. J lost 0 bases, V lost 7 bases, and 17 bases had no gene match. The CDR3 is CASTRRQGLVTTNTGELFF. The DNA of the CDR3 is TGTGCCAGCACTAGACGACAGGGCCTGGTAACAACGAACACCGGGGAGCTGTTTTTT. The complete variable domain, with remaining parts taken from reference TRBV7-8 and TRBJ2-2, reads GAGVSQSPRYKVAKRGQDVALRCDPISGHVSLFWYQQALGQGPEFLTYFQNEAQLDKSGLPSDRFFAERPEGSVSTLKIQRTQQEDSAVYLCASTRRQGLVTTNTGELFFGEGSRLTVL.

The V and J genes are TRBV5-4 and TRBJ1-2; D is ambiguous. Trimming removed 4 bases from V and 2 bases from J, with 12 bases in between. The CDR3 length is 14 residues. Germline V lookup: CDR1 SGHNT, CDR2 YYREEE (reference sequence). The CDR3 reads CASSTDGENYGYTF. As DNA, the CDR3 is TGTGCCAGCAGCACGGACGGGGAAAACTATGGCTACACCTTC. The full variable domain, completed using reference TRBV5-4 and TRBJ1-2, is ETGVTQSPTHLIKTRGQQVTLRCSSQSGHNTVSWYQQALGQGPQFIFQYYREEENGRGNFPPRFSGLQFPNYSSELNVNALELDDSALYLCASSTDGENYGYTFGSGTRLTVV.

The chain employs TRBV5-1 and TRBJ1-1, with TRBD1 as a possible D gene (6 bases). The germline CDR1 and CDR2 sequences are SGHRS and YFSETQ. V dropped 5 bases and J dropped 0 bases, with 11 bases sitting between them. The CDR3 covers 14 residues. CDR3 region: CASSFQGLNTEAFF. In nucleotides, the CDR3 is TGCGCCAGCAGTTTTCAGGGGTTGAACACTGAAGCTTTCTTT.

V and J are TRBV10-1 and TRBJ2-1; D unclear. The germline V and J ends were trimmed by 10 bases and 1 base, with 11 bases remaining between them. The CDR3 has 13 residues. The germline V gene has CDR1 WNHNN and CDR2 SYGVQD (reference sequence). The CDR3 nucleotides read TGCGCCACCCCGGTAAATTCCTACAATGAGCAGTTCTTC. Amino acid sequence: CATPVNSYNEQFF.

The chain is built from TRBV28 and TRBJ1-4; 9 positions match TRBD1. V was pared by 7 bases and J by 8 bases, with 8 bases of the junction left unmatched. Germline loops: CDR1 MDHEN, CDR2 SYDVKM. CDR3 length equals 14 residues. The CDR3 sequence is CASTTTGGMEKLFF. The CDR3 DNA reads TGTGCCAGCACTACGACAGGGGGTATGGAAAAACTGTTTTTT.

The V and J genes are TRBV19 and TRBJ1-3; possible D gene TRBD1, 6 bases. This CDR3 contains 16 residues. V was shortened by 4 bases and J by 0 bases, with 13 bases between the two germline ends. Looked up from germline, CDR1 is LNHDA and CDR2 is SQIVND (reference sequence). As DNA, the CDR3 is TGTGCCAGTAGTAGGCCCGACAGGCGCTCTGGAAACACCATATATTTT. Translating gives CASSRPDRRSGNTIYF. The full variable domain, completed using reference TRBV19 and TRBJ1-3, is DGGITQSPKYLFRKEGQNVTLSCEQNLNHDAMYWYRQDPGQGLRLIYYSQIVNDFQKGDIAEGYSVSREKKESFPLTVTSAQKNPTAFYLCASSRPDRRSGNTIYFGEGSWLTVV.

This chain links TRBV10-3 with TRBJ2-3, with D possibly being TRBD2 (6 bases). Trimming pared 6 bases from V and 1 base from J, leaving 20 bases between. The CDR3 extends over 17 amino acids. In germline, CDR1 is ENHRY, CDR2 SYGVKD. The DNA for the CDR3 is TGTGCCATCAGCCCCCTTGGTCCGGGCGGGGGCACAGATACGCAGTATTTT. It specifies CAISPLGPGGGTDTQYF.

The V and J genes are TRBV7-9 and TRBJ2-1, with D possibly matching TRBD2 (7 bases). The CDR3 spans 15 residues. Trimming shortened V by 8 bases and J by 1 base, and 15 bases separated the two germline ends. Germline values: CDR1 SEHNR, CDR2 FQNEAQ (reference sequence). CDR3 sequence (DNA): TGTGCCAGCCGGGGGCTAGCGGATTCCTACAATGAGCAGTTCTTC. Encoded protein: CASRGLADSYNEQFF.

The chain recombines TRBV4-3 with TRBJ2-2; 12 nucleotides match TRBD2. Trimming at V came to 4 bases and at J to 2 bases, leaving 5 bases not matched to a gene. The CDR3 contains 17 residues. Looked up from germline, CDR1 is LGHNA and CDR2 is YSLEER. CDR3 nucleotides: TGCGCCAGCAGCCCCAGGACTAGCGGGGCAAACACCGGGGAGCTGTTTTTT. It codes for CASSPRTSGANTGELFF.

This rearrangement joins TRBV27 to TRBJ1-2, with TRBD1 matching over 12 bases. The CDR3 runs to 16 residues. V lost 5 bases and J lost 8; bases outside the gene matches: 12. In germline, CDR1 is MNHEY, CDR2 SMNVEV (reference sequence). CDR3 sequence: CASSLREGQGARGYTF. CDR3 bases: TGTGCCAGCAGTCTGAGGGAGGGACAGGGGGCACGGGGCTACACCTTC.

The chain is built from TRBV7-9 and TRBJ1-2, with D uncertain. In germline, CDR1 is SEHNR, CDR2 FQNEAQ (reference sequence). The V and J ends lost 5 bases and 5 bases respectively, with 21 bases between them. The length of the CDR3 is 16 residues. The CDR3 loop reads CASSPRFANTAYGYTF. The DNA of the CDR3 is TGTGCCAGCAGCCCCCGGTTCGCCAATACTGCTTATGGCTACACCTTC. The full variable domain, completed using reference TRBV7-9 and TRBJ1-2, is DTGVSQNPRHKITKRGQNVTFRCDPISEHNRLYWYRQTLGQGPEFLTYFQNEAQLEKSRLLSDRFSAERPKGSFSTLEIQRTEQGDSAMYLCASSPRFANTAYGYTFGSGTRLTVV.

This chain uses TRBV23-1 with TRBJ1-1; 7 bases align to TRBD1. TRBV23-1 is designated an ORF whose function remains uncertain. CDR3 length: 13 residues. Unmatched junction bases numbered 6, after V lost 5 bases and J lost 6 bases. Here the CDR3 reads CASSDDRESEAFF. The DNA of the CDR3 is TGCGCCAGCAGTGACGACAGGGAATCTGAAGCTTTCTTT.

Concerning this clone itself: One end of the junction does not line up with germline, which may come from a read error. J is TRBJ1-1 and V is TRBV7-7; D gene unclear. CDR3 length equals 11 residues. Germline CDR1 is SSHAT and CDR2 is FNYEAQ (reference sequence). The CDR3 coding sequence is TGTGCTAGCAGCGGTGGAGCAGTTAATCCCTTT. Translating gives CASSGGAVNPF.

The chain has TRBV19 and TRBJ1-6, with no clear D. The ends were cut back, 6 bases at V and 2 bases at J, with 14 bases in the middle. This CDR3 region has 16 residues. CDR1 is LNHDA and CDR2 is SQIVND in the germline V gene (reference sequence). CDR3 bases: TGTGCCAGTAGGCTACGGAGAGGCGCCTATAATTCACCCCTCCACTTT. Its protein product is CASRLRRGAYNSPLHF.

The rearrangement links TRBV12-5 to TRBJ1-1; D ambiguous. The CDR3 runs 14 residues. V dropped 6 bases and J dropped 1 base, with 12 bases sitting between them. From germline, CDR1 is LGHNT and CDR2 FRNRAP. CDR3 sequence: CASGLGSANTEAFF. CDR3 coding DNA: TGTGCTAGTGGACTAGGTAGTGCGAACACTGAAGCTTTCTTT.

The chain carries TRBV6-2 or TRBV6-3 and TRBJ2-5, with 14 bases fitting TRBD2. With V trimmed by 5 bases and J by 2 bases, 10 bases remained unmatched. CDR1 is MNHEY and CDR2 is SVGEGT in the germline V gene. This CDR3 contains 18 residues. CDR3 sequence: CASSNTARTSGRQETQYF. The DNA for the CDR3 is TGTGCCAGCAGTAACACGGCGCGGACTAGCGGGAGGCAAGAGACCCAGTACTTC.

The chain employs TRBV27 and TRBJ2-7; D call uncertain. Germline CDR1 is MNHEY and CDR2 is SMNVEV (reference sequence). Trimming cost V 4 bases and J 7 bases, with 14 bases left between them. The CDR3 has 13 amino acids. The CDR3 sequence is CASSSTARMEQYF. The CDR3 bases are TGTGCCAGCAGTTCGACTGCACGTATGGAGCAGTACTTC.

This sequence joins TRBV6-5 and TRBJ2-5, with D uncertain. The CDR3 extends over 13 amino acids. Germline CDR1 MNHEY, CDR2 SVGAGI. V gave up 6 bases and J gave up 5 bases, with 13 bases separating them. DNA of the CDR3: TGTGCCAGCAGAAGTAGAAATCCCGAGACCCAGTACTTC. Translation: CASRSRNPETQYF.

The gene calls are TRBV6-5 and TRBJ1-2; tentative D call: TRBD1 (5 bases). The CDR3 sequence is 12 residues long. CDR1 is MNHEY and CDR2 is SVGAGI in the germline V gene. Trimming stripped 6 bases from V and 8 bases from J, with 13 bases between. CDR3 DNA: TGTGCCAGCAGGGACATCGGCTGGGGCTACACCTTC. Residues: CASRDIGWGYTF.

The chain joins TRBV7-6 to TRBJ2-2; tentative D call: TRBD2 (6 bases). CDR3 length equals 16 residues. Trimming removed 1 base from V and 4 bases from J, with 13 bases in between. Germline CDR1 SGHVS, CDR2 FNYEAQ. CDR3 sequence reads: CASSLGAGQGTGELFF. The CDR3 nucleotides are TGTGCCAGCAGCTTAGGTGCGGGGCAGGGCACCGGGGAGCTGTTTTTT.

This clone was observed a handful of times. This chain uses TRBV30 with TRBJ2-1, with 8 bases aligning to TRBD2. V dropped 5 bases and J dropped 9; count of bases not matched to a gene: 15. This CDR3 comprises 15 residues. Germline lookup yields CDR1 GTSNPN and CDR2 SVGIG (reference sequence). The CDR3 coding sequence is TGTGCCTGGGGGAATTTCGGGACTAGGGTGAGTGAGCAGTTCTTC. Residues: CAWGNFGTRVSEQFF. Using reference TRBV30 and TRBJ2-1 for the parts outside the CDR3, the full variable domain is SQTIHQWPATLVQPVGSPLSLECTVEGTSNPNLYWYRQAAGRGLQLLFYSVGIGQISSEVPQNLSASRPQDRQFILSSKKLLLSDSGFYLCAWGNFGTRVSEQFFGPGTRLTVL.

V gene TRBV15 combines with J gene TRBJ2-7; D perhaps matches TRBD1 (5 bases). CDR3 length: 16 residues. Germline CDR1 is LNHNV and CDR2 is YYDKDF (reference sequence). Trimming removed 0 bases at V and 3 bases at J, with 15 bases between. CDR3 in DNA: TGTGCCACCAGCAGAGATCTGGTGCAGGGTAGCTACGAGCAGTACTTC. It is translated as CATSRDLVQGSYEQYF.

V gene TRBV4-1 combines with J gene TRBJ1-5; unclear D gene. Germline V lookup: CDR1 MGHRA, CDR2 YSYEKL. The CDR3 covers 15 residues. V lost 6 bases and J 1 base, leaving 13 bases between the germline ends. CDR3 nucleotides: TGCGCCAGCAGGTCAACAGCAGTCAGCAATCAGCCCCAGCATTTT. Amino acids: CASRSTAVSNQPQHF.

The V gene is TRBV19, the J gene TRBJ1-2; D not certain. The CDR3 is 13 residues long. CDR1 is LNHDA, CDR2 SQIVND, per germline (reference sequence). V gave up 5 bases and J gave up 2 bases, with 9 bases separating them. CDR3 DNA sequence: TGTGCCAGTAGTGTCGACAAGAACTATGGCTACACCTTC. This sequence encodes CASSVDKNYGYTF.